This is a list of T cell receptor beta chains from one sample in a study of a mutant IDH1 vaccine in newly diagnosed glioma. This table comes from immunoSEQ multiplex PCR, and its TCRdb copy is limited to in-frame clones, with some not included. This table holds about 92,000 clones, about 80% found once. Sequencing used PBMCs, obtained from a glioma patient treated with radiotherapy, temozolomide or both. The source is a man aged 35-49 years with glioma. The CDR3 runs from the conserved cysteine through the conserved F or W. D genes are given only for firm matches. Where a row states a size, it is once, few, many or the class of an expanded clone; other rows omit it.

D gene,V gene,clone size,J gene,CDR3 protein,CDR3 DNA
TRBD1,TRBV10-1,NA,TRBJ1-2,CASSRDRNYGYTF,TGCGCCAGCAGCCGGGACAGGAACTATGGCTACACCTTC
NA,TRBV11-3,NA,TRBJ2-1,CASSPTSGTEQFF,TGTGCCAGCAGCCCAACAAGCGGAACTGAGCAGTTCTTC
TRBD1,TRBV27,NA,TRBJ1-2,CASSFRTGGTLMGYGYTF,TGTGCCAGCAGTTTCCGGACAGGGGGGACCCTAATGGGTTATGGCTACACCTTC
TRBD1,TRBV11-2,once,TRBJ2-7,CASSEFRQGSSYEQYF,TGTGCCAGCAGCGAATTTAGACAGGGCAGCTCCTACGAGCAGTACTTC
NA,TRBV11-2,once,TRBJ2-2,CASSQPSYGELFF,TGTGCCAGCAGCCAACCCTCCTACGGGGAGCTGTTTTTT
TRBD2,TRBV5-4,NA,TRBJ2-3,CASSSGGEGGTDTQYF,TGTGCCAGCAGCTCGGGGGGGGAGGGAGGAACAGATACGCAGTATTTT
NA,TRBV28,few,TRBJ1-5,CASTPPGENQPQHF,TGTGCCAGCACACCCCCCGGGGAGAATCAGCCCCAGCATTTT
TRBD1,TRBV30,NA,TRBJ1-6,CAWTRTGDNSPLHF,TGTGCCTGGACTCGCACAGGGGATAATTCACCCCTCCACTTT
TRBD1,TRBV11-2,NA,TRBJ2-3,CASSLFRDRAPDTQYF,TGTGCCAGCAGCTTATTTCGGGACAGGGCGCCAGATACGCAGTATTTT
TRBD2,TRBV7-7,many,TRBJ2-2,CASSPGGTTGELFF,TGTGCTAGCAGTCCGGGGGGGACCACCGGGGAGCTGTTTTTT
NA,TRBV5-1,NA,TRBJ2-7,CASSLEAGTYEQYF,TGCGCCAGCAGCTTGGAAGCCGGAACCTACGAGCAGTACTTC
TRBD1,TRBV5-8,NA,TRBJ2-3,CASSKSGTGGADTQYF,TGTGCCAGCAGCAAGTCCGGGACAGGGGGCGCAGATACGCAGTATTTT
NA,TRBV7-2,NA,TRBJ2-5,CASSLKGQVGTQYF,TGTGCCAGCAGCTTGAAGGGTCAGGTAGGGACCCAGTACTTC
NA,TRBV6-5,once,TRBJ2-5,CASSYSSRDGETQYF,TGTGCCAGCAGTTACTCGTCCAGGGACGGAGAGACCCAGTACTTC
NA,TRBV2,NA,TRBJ1-1,CASTATGSHTEAFF,TGTGCCAGCACCGCTACAGGGTCCCACACTGAAGCTTTCTTT
NA,TRBV21-1,NA,TRBJ1-4,CASSGGQGEKLFF,TGTGCCAGCTCGGGCGGACAGGGTGAAAAACTGTTTTTT
NA,TRBV6-4,NA,TRBJ2-1,CASSALGGLNNEQFF,TGTGCCAGCAGTGCTCTAGGGGGGCTTAACAATGAGCAGTTCTTC
NA,TRBV10-3,NA,TRBJ2-3,CAISDMYTQYF,TGTGCCATCAGTGATATGTATACGCAGTATTTT